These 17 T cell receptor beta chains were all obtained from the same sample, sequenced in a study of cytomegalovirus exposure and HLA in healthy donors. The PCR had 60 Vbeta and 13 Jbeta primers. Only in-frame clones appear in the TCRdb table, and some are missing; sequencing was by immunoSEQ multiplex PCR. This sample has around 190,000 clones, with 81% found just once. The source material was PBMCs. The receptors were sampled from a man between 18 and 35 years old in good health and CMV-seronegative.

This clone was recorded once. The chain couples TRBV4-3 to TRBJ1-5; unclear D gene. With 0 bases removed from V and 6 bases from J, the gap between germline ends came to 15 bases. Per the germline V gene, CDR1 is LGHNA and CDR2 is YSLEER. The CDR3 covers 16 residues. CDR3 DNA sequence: TGCGCCAGCAGCCAAGATCCGGTAGAGGGAGGTCAGCCCCAGCATTTT. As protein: CASSQDPVEGGQPQHF.

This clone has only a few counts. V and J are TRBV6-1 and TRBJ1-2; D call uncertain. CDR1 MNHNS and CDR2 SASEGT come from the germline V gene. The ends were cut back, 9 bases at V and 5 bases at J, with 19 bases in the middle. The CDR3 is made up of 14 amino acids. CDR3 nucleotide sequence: TGTGCCAGTACCCCTCTGGGCAACCCATATGGCTACACCTTC. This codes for CASTPLGNPYGYTF.

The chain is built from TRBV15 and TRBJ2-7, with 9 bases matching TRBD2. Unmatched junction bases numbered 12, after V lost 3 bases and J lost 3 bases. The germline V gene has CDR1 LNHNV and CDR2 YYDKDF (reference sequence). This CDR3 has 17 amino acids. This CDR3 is CATSRDRVSGRNYEQYF. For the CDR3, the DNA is TGTGCCACCAGCAGGGATAGGGTCAGCGGGAGGAACTACGAGCAGTACTTC.

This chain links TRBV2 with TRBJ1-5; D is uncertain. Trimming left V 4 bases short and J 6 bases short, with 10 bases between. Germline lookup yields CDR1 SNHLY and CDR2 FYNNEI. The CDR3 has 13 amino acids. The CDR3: CASSARWAQPQHF. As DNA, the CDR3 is TGTGCCAGCAGTGCCCGGTGGGCTCAGCCCCAGCATTTT.

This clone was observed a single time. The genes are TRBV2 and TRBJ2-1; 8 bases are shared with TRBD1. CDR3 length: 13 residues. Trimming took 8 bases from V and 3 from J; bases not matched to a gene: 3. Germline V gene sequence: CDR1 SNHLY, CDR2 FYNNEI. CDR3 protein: CASRGTGYNEQFF. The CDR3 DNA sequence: TGTGCCAGCCGTGGGACAGGCTACAATGAGCAGTTCTTC.

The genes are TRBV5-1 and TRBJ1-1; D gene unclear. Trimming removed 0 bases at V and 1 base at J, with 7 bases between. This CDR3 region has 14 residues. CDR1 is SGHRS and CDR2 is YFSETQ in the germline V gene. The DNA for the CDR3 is TGCGCCAGCAGCTTGGCCTCAGAGAACACTGAAGCTTTCTTT. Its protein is CASSLASENTEAFF.

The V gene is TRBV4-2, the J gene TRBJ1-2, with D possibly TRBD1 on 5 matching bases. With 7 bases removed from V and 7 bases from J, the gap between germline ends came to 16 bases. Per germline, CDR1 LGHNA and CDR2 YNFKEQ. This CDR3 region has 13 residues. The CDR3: CASTGSRVPGYTF. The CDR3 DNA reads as TGTGCCAGCACAGGGTCTAGGGTCCCTGGCTACACCTTC.

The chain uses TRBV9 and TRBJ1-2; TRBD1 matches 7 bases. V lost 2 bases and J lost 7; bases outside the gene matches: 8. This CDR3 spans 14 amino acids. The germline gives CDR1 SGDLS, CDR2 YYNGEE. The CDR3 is CASSVSTGAFGYTF. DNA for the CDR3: TGTGCCAGCAGCGTGTCCACAGGGGCTTTTGGCTACACCTTC.

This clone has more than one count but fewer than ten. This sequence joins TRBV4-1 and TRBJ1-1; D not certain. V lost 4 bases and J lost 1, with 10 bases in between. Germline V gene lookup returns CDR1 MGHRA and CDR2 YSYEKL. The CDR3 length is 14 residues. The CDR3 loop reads CASSPLTANTEAFF. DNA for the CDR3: TGCGCCAGCAGCCCCCTGACTGCGAACACTGAAGCTTTCTTT.

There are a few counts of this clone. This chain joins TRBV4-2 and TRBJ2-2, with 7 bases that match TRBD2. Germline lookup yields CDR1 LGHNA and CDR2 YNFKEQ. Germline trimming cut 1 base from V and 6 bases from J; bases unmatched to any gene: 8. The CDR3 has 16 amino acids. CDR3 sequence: CASSQGTGGRPGELFF. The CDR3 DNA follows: TGTGCCAGCAGCCAAGGTACGGGAGGAAGGCCCGGGGAGCTGTTTTTT.

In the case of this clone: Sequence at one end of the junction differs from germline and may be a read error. CDR3 coding DNA: TGTTCCAGCCTACCCTTGGGGGGGAAGAACACTGAAGCTTTCTTT. The encoded protein is CSSLPLGGKNTEAFF. The rearrangement links TRBV7-9 to TRBJ1-1; weak D call: TRBD1 (5 bases). The CDR3 runs to 15 residues. The germline V gene has CDR1 SEHNR and CDR2 FQNEAQ (reference sequence). Combining the CDR3 with reference TRBV7-9 and TRBJ1-1 gives the whole variable domain DTGVSQNPRHKITKRGQNVTFRCDPISEHNRLYWYRQTLGQGPEFLTYFQNEAQLEKSRLLSDRFSAERPKGSFSTLEIQRTEQGDSAMYLCSSLPLGGKNTEAFFGQGTRLTVV.

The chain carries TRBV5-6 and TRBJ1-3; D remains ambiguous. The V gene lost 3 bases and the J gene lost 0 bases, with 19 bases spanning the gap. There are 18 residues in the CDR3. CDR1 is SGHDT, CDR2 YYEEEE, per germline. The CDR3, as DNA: TGTGCCAGCAGCTCCCGAATTACCCGTACACACTCTGGAAACACCATATATTTT. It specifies CASSSRITRTHSGNTIYF.

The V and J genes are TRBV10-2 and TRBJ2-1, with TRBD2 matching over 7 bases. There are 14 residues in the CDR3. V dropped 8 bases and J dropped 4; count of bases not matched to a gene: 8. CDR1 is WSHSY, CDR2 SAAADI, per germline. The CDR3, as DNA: TGCGCCAGCGGGACGGGACTACTATACAATGAGCAGTTCTTC. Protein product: CASGTGLLYNEQFF.

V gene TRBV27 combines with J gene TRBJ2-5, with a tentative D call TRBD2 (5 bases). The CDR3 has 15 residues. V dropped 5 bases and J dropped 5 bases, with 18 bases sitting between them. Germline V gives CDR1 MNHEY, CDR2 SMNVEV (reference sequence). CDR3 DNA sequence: TGTGCCAGCAGTACGACGACCTCACGAGGGGAGACCCAGTACTTC. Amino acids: CASSTTTSRGETQYF.

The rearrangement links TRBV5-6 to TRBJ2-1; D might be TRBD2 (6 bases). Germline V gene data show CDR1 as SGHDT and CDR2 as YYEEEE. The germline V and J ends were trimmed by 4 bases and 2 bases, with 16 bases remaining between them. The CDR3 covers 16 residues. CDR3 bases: TGTGCCAGCAGCCCCATGGAGGGAGACCCCTACAATGAGCAGTTCTTC. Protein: CASSPMEGDPYNEQFF.

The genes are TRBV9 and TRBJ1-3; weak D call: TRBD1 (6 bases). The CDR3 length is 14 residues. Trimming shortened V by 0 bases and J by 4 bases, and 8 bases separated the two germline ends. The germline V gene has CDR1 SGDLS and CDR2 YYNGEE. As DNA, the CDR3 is TGTGCCAGCAGCGTAGTGGGACACGGAAACACCATATATTTT. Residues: CASSVVGHGNTIYF.

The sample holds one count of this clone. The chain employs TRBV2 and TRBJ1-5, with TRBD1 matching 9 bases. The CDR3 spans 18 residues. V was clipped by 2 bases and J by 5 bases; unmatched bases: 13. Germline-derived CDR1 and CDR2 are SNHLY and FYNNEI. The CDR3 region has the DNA TGTGCCAGCAGTGAAAGAGGGACAGGGCCCCGCGCAGATCAGCCCCAGCATTTT. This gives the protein CASSERGTGPRADQPQHF.